This T cell receptor beta chain was recorded in a study of blood T cells in healthy people across ages. Study observations and caveats: Percentage of naive T cells showed a strong correlation with TCR beta diversity.

Extraction of total RNA produced a minimum of 5 micrograms from each sample. The second PCR ran roughly 6 to 11 cycles with a sample-barcoded 5' primer and J-beta primers. One entry per CDR3 protein results from TCRdb running MiXCR on the 5' RACE reads. The sample shows hundreds of thousands of distinct CDR3 sequences, under 45% of them seen only once. Remarks on this clonotype: Its specificity is unknown.

CDR3 length: 14 residues. The germline V gene has CDR1 WSHSY and CDR2 SAAADI. The trim removed 6 bases at V and 2 bases at J, leaving 4 bases unmatched. This chain connects TRBV10-2 to TRBJ1-5; TRBD1 agrees at 7 bases. This TCR derives from a man aged 55 to 69 in good health. The sequencing sample was made of blood. CDR3 residues: CASREQGRNQPQHF. The CDR3 bases are TGCGCCAGCAGGGAACAGGGGCGCAATCAGCCCCAGCATTTT.